This TCR beta chain was found in a study of Graves' ophthalmopathy and Graves' hyperthyroidism. As the template, RNA transcripts were used to amplify TCR beta CDR3 regions. HTBI primers served in a first-round RT-PCR, which a second-round multiplex PCR followed. TCRdb re-called the multiplex PCR reads with MiXCR, one entry per CDR3 protein. This table holds about 1.2 million distinct CDR3 sequences, about 40% found once. Germline V gene data show CDR1 as SGHAT and CDR2 as FQNNGV. The V gene lost 1 base and the J gene lost 7 bases, with 13 bases spanning the gap. The CDR3 totals 15 residues. This clonotype appeared many times.

The receptor was isolated from an adult man with Graves' hyperthyroidism. The chain has TRBV11-2 and TRBJ1-4; D gene ambiguous. The sequenced sample consisted of peripheral blood or thyroid tissue (not recorded which). The CDR3 DNA sequence: TGTGCCAGCAGCTTAGGACAAGGGTGGGGTGAAAAACTGTTTTTT. Translating gives CASSLGQGWGEKLFF. Based on the CDR3 plus reference TRBV11-2 and TRBJ1-4, the full variable domain is EAGVAQSPRYKIIEKRQSVAFWCNPISGHATLYWYQQILGQGPKLLIQFQNNGVVDDSQLPKDRFSAERLKGVDSTLKIQPAKLEDSAVYLCASSLGQGWGEKLFFGSGTQLSVL.